Listed below are T cell receptor beta chains from one sample, sequenced in a study of blood T cells in healthy people across ages. TCRdb fed the 5' RACE reads into MiXCR, producing one record per CDR3 protein. The sample yields over 750,000 distinct CDR3 sequences, roughly 25% seen once. A further study also used this sample, focusing on T cells of mothers and their children.

Sequences were obtained from blood. These receptor sequences come from a boy aged 10-17 years in good health. The CDR3 runs from the conserved cysteine through the conserved F or W. D genes are given only for firm matches. Clone size is not always given. Where it is, it says once, few, many or a class for expanded clones.

TRBJ2-5 TRBV24-1 - - CATRPTSQETQYF TGTGCCACCAGGCCAACAAGTCAAGAGACCCAGTACTTC
TRBJ1-3 TRBV3-1 - - CASSQGAAGNTIYF TGTGCCAGCAGCCAAGGGGCAGCTGGAAACACCATATATTTT
TRBJ2-7 TRBV20-1 - - CSARDTQRLYEQYF TGCAGTGCTAGAGATACGCAGCGGCTCTACGAGCAGTACTTC
TRBJ2-7 TRBV28 - few CASRPTIEGYEQYF TGTGCCAGCAGACCTACTATTGAGGGATACGAGCAGTACTTC
TRBJ1-2 TRBV6-1 TRBD1 - CTSSETGVGYTF TGTACCAGCAGTGAAACAGGGGTAGGCTACACCTTC
TRBJ2-2 TRBV6-1 - - CASRGLTANTGELFF TGTGCCAGCAGGGGACTCACCGCGAACACCGGGGAGCTGTTTTTT
TRBJ1-5 TRBV5-6 - few CASSLAGWTSNQPQHF TGTGCCAGCAGCTTGGCCGGGTGGACCAGCAATCAGCCCCAGCATTTT
TRBJ2-3 TRBV28 TRBD2 - CASSPLREALRSTDTQYF TGTGCCAGCAGTCCCTTGCGGGAGGCCCTTCGAAGCACAGATACGCAGTATTTT
TRBJ2-7 TRBV11-2 - - CASSLVGGSVIVYEQYF TGTGCCAGCAGCTTAGTAGGGGGTAGCGTAATCGTATACGAGCAGTACTTC
TRBJ1-1 TRBV5-8 - - CASQGGTEAFF TGTGCCAGCCAAGGGGGGACTGAGGCTTTCTTT
TRBJ2-6 TRBV29-1 - few CSVEDRDRSSGANVLTF TGCAGCGTTGAAGATCGAGACCGTAGCTCTGGGGCCAACGTCCTGACTTTC
TRBJ1-1 TRBV29-1 - few CSVGSTAENTEAFF TGCAGCGTTGGCAGCACAGCTGAGAACACTGAAGCTTTCTTT
TRBJ2-1 TRBV27 - few CASSFEVANNEQFF TGTGCCAGCAGTTTTGAGGTAGCTAACAATGAGCAGTTCTTC
TRBJ2-5 TRBV20-1 TRBD2 once CSAEGRLAGDPPETQYF TGCAGTGCCGAGGGGCGACTAGCGGGAGACCCGCCAGAGACCCAGTACTTC
TRBJ1-2 TRBV29-1 - - CSTLQGGSYGYTF TGCAGCACCCTACAGGGAGGAAGCTATGGCTACACCTTC
TRBJ2-1 TRBV7-2 - - CASSLASGHNEQFF TGTGCCAGCAGCTTAGCATCCGGGCACAATGAGCAGTTCTTC